This record covers a single T cell receptor beta chain. Indicated time point: newly diagnosed GD, antithyroid drugs for less than 3 months. PBMC RNA served as the TCR library source. This entry belongs to a study of regulatory T cells in long-lasting Graves disease. Arm-PCR with iRepertoire HTBI primers amplified the CDR3 regions for these TCR beta libraries. Using its own MiXCR run on the multiplex PCR reads, TCRdb lists one record per CDR3 protein. The repertoire holds approximately 470,000 distinct CDR3 sequences, 16% seen once, with 12% in the top ten. CDR3 length equals 14 residues. Germline CDR1 is SGHTA and CDR2 is FQGTGA. V shed 5 bases and J shed 2 bases, with 10 bases lying between them. This same sample was also taken into another study, of T cells in Graves' hyperthyroidism and ophthalmopathy. From that study: Ophthalmopathy, as predicted by the model, came a median roughly 6.5 months after the prediction.

The rearrangement joins TRBV7-3 to TRBJ1-3; tentatively, D is TRBD1 (5 bases). The starting material was peripheral blood mononuclear cells (PBMCs), obtained at new diagnosis, from a patient treated with antithyroid drugs. This sequence was found in a man aged 35 to 55 with Graves disease. The CDR3 protein is CASSPGPTGNTIYF. CDR3 bases: TGTGCCAGCAGCCCGGGACCTACTGGAAACACCATATATTTT.